This T cell receptor (beta chain) came from a study of CXCR3-negative and CXCR3-positive naive CD8 T cells. Regarding the study as a whole: The study found that naive CXCR3-negative and CXCR3-positive cells shared TRBV-TRBJ usage, while memory cells differed. Compared with CXCR3-negative naive cells, CXCR3-positive naive cells showed more hydrophobic TRB CDR3s.

CDR3 length equals 14 residues. Germline values: CDR1 MNHEY, CDR2 SMNVEV (reference sequence). In preparing the TRB cDNA libraries, 5' RACE with UMI labels was used. TCRdb reanalyzed the 5' RACE reads and collapses them to one entry per CDR3 protein, without DNA. The specimen's table records more than 45,000 distinct CDR3 sequences. In regard to this clonotype: Antigen: not known.

Material for sequencing was naive CXCR3- CD8+ T cells from blood. Subset here: CD45RO-CCR7+CD27+CD95- naive CD8+ T cells lacking CXCR3 (TNR3-). The clonotype was recovered from a human donor in good health. Some clones in this sample may be carry-over from other donors' samples. The chain joins TRBV27 to TRBJ2-1; TCRdb indicates TRBD2, and absent DNA this call remains unverified. CDR3 amino acids: CASSLGLAGTGQFF.